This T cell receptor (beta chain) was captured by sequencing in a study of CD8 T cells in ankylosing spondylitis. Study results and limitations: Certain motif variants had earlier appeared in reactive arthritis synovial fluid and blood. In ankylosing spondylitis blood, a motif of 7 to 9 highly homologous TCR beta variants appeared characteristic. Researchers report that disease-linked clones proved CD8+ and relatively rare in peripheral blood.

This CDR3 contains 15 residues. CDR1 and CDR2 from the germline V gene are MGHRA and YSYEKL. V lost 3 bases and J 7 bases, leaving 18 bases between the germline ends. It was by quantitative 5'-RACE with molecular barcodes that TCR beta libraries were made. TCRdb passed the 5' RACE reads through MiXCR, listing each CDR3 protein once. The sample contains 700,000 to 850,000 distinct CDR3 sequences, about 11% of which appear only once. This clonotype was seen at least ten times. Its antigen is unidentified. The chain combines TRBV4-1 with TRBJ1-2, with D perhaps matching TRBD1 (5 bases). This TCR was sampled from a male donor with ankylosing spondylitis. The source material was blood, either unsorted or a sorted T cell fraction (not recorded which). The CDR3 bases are TGCGCCAGCAGCCACGTACCCAGGGAATTATCTGGCTACACCTTC. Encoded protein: CASSHVPRELSGYTF.